This T cell receptor (beta chain) was captured by sequencing in a study of cytomegalovirus exposure and HLA in healthy donors. Study in general: The same platform was used for the roughly 120 validation repertoires and the approximately 670 first-cohort repertoires, a later analysis reported. Study-level results: Cytomegalovirus status was reportedly diagnosed by the classifier with high specificity and sensitivity.

Separate from the roughly 700-subject first cohort was the roughly 120-subject validation cohort, to which the donors belonged. The protocol was immunoSEQ multiplex PCR, while the TCRdb copy is restricted to in-frame clones and leaves out a portion. The data contain under 350,000 clones, about 86% of them singletons. Germline CDR1 is MGHRA and CDR2 is YSYEKL. V was cut by 6 bases and J by 5 bases, with 17 bases left in between. This CDR3 spans 14 amino acids. A remark on this clone: Its antigen is not known.

Sequenced input: PBMCs. The gene calls are TRBV4-1 and TRBJ2-7; D not certain. The TCR sequence derives from a woman aged 18-35 years in good health and CMV-seronegative. The CDR3 nucleotides are TGCGCCAGCAGTCTCTCCCCGGGTAAAAACGAGCAGTACTTC. This translates into CASSLSPGKNEQYF.